This TCR beta chain was profiled in a study of cytomegalovirus exposure and HLA in healthy donors. Comments on this clone: Antigen specificity is unknown.

The PCR was carried out with 60 Vbeta primers and 13 Jbeta primers. Authors' processing steps: About 80 million unique TCR beta chains, around 11 million of them shared, were counted by a later analysis. TCRdb's copy holds only in-frame clones and misses some; the assay was immunoSEQ multiplex PCR. V and J calls and clone size are given by that table; D and trimming were obtained from the DNA. The repertoire consists of some 85,000 clones, with around 85% occurring once and the leading ten covering roughly 2.6%. V shed 0 bases and J 5 bases; nucleotides not matched to a gene: 8. The V gene's germline CDR1 is SGHDT and CDR2 YYEEEE. This CDR3 comprises 16 residues. Study outcomes and limitations: The authors later linked a missense DCLRE1C variant to TCR beta V- and J-gene trimming. Within an earlier analysis, most TCR beta V segments proved productive either about 87% or about 30% of the time.

Sequenced sample: PBMCs. This chain links TRBV5-6 with TRBJ2-5, with TRBD2 identical over 9 bases. This TCR was recovered from a woman between 45 and 65 years old in good health and CMV-seronegative. The CDR3 is CASSLDFAGGPETQYF. The CDR3 bases are TGTGCCAGCAGCTTGGATTTTGCGGGGGGGCCTGAGACCCAGTACTTC.